The rows below give T cell receptor beta chains drawn from one sample of a study of identifying expanded T cells in peripheral blood. Assay: immunoSEQ multiplex PCR; the TCRdb copy retains only in-frame clones and omits some. The table has roughly 78,000 clones, 75% to 90% seen once. What was sequenced was blood. The receptors stem from a person aged 18 to 75 in good health. CDR3s leave out the opening cysteine and the closing phenylalanine or tryptophan. Size is stated for part of the rows, as once, few or many counts, or as a class when the clone is expanded.

v_call cdr3_length clone_size cdr3_aa
TRBV5-8 11 - ASSLMTPPRQY
TRBV30 14 - AWSGDYTGGQETQY
TRBV6-5 11 once ASSSGRTIGYT
TRBV6-6 10 - ASSFNSYEQY
TRBV19 13 - ASSPRDRVYQPQH
TRBV5-1 13 - ASSLDGTRNEKLF
TRBV9 12 once ASSGPHTTDTQY
TRBV10-3 12 - AINGGASSYEQY
TRBV4-3 13 - ASSLRQGSTDTQY
TRBV25-1 10 - ASREGWTEAF
TRBV7-2 10 - ASSDPTYEQY
TRBV5-6 13 once ASSLSWGSGNIQY
TRBV2 13 once ASSPDRAGGETQY
TRBV29-1 13 - SHPSGLAGWNEQF
TRBV28 13 - ASLGAGSNTGELF
TRBV7-2 11 - ASSWDGVYGYT
TRBV29-1 11 - SASQGADYGYT
TRBV4-1 14 - ASSQALAGGLGEQF
TRBV5-8 10 once ASNEGIGELF
TRBV7-2 14 - ASSFGYGRGGNEQY
TRBV9 12 - ASSPSGDVYEQY
TRBV28 12 few ASSLWRDRGNAF
TRBV11-2 13 - ASSLTGTWEGEQY
TRBV18 14 - ASSPLDSGGVDTQY
TRBV4-3 16 once ASSQDNRLLTGTDTQY
TRBV5-8 15 - ASSPPPASGGSYEQY
TRBV9 11 - ASSVARVGEQY
TRBV4-3 13 - ASSQARTANSPLH
TRBV19 17 - ASSRRELLDRRVQETQY
TRBV10-3 16 - AISKKLRMETENYGYT
TRBV7-9 13 - ASSLQGGTNYGYT
TRBV4-3 16 - ASRKSEVWGGPTGELF
TRBV5-1 11 - ASSQGGTYEQY
TRBV4-3 10 - ASSYGTYGYT
TRBV7-2 9 - ASSLNGGAR
TRBV10-2 13 - ASSESRGTGGEQY
TRBV9 12 - ASSAGTGGNIQY
TRBV5-1 14 - ASSLEGVGAKNIQY
TRBV18 16 - ASSPPMAGGITNEKLF
TRBV9 14 - ASSTRDGNSGNTIY
TRBV28 10 - ASSFQGSPLH
TRBV2 13 - ASSGGLTSTDTQY